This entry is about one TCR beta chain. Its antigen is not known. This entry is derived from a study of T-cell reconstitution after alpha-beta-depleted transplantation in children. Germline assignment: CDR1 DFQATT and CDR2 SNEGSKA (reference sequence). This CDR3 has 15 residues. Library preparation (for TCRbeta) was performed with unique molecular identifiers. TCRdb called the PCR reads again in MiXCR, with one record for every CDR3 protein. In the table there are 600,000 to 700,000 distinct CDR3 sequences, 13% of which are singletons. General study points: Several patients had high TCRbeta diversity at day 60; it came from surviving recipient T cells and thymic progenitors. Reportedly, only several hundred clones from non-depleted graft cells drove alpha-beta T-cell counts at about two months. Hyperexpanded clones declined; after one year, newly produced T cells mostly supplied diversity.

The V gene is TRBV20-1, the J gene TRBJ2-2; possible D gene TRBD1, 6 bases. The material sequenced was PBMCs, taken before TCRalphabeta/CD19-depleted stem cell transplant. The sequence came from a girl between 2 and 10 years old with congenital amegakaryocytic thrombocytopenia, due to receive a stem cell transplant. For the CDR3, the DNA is TGCAGCGCCAAGGACAGCACCACGGGCACCGGGGAGCTGTTTTTT. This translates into CSAKDSTTGTGELFF.